Below are 9 T cell receptor beta chains sequenced from a single sample in a study of graft-versus-host responses after intestinal transplantation. Data came from immunoSEQ multiplex PCR; TCRdb stores just in-frame clones and leaves some out. The table lists 8,000 to 13,000 clones, just over 30% of them singletons, with about 5.8% in the top ten. The source material was alloreactive CD4+ T cells from a mixed lymphocyte reaction culture, sampled before transplantation. Subset described: CFSE-low proliferating T cells sorted from roughly six-day pre-transplant mixed lymphocyte reaction (GvH or HvG direction). The receptors come from a human patient who was an organ donor for intestinal transplantation.

The V gene is TRBV5-1, the J gene TRBJ2-3; tentatively, D is TRBD1 (6 bases). The V end was cut by 4 bases, the J end by 0 bases, with 15 bases between. The CDR3 length is 16 residues. Germline lookup yields CDR1 SGHRS and CDR2 YFSETQ. CDR3 DNA sequence: TGCGCCAGCAGCGCCCTCGGACAGAGGAGCACAGATACGCAGTATTTT. Amino acids: CASSALGQRSTDTQYF.

The rearrangement joins TRBV7-3 to TRBJ2-7; D is unclear. Trimming removed 2 bases at V and 2 bases at J, with 13 bases between. Germline CDR1 is SGHTA and CDR2 is FQGTGA. The CDR3 is 15 amino acids. CDR3: CASSLGPGDPYEQYF. The CDR3 DNA reads TGTGCCAGCAGCTTAGGGCCGGGTGACCCCTACGAGCAGTACTTC.

The rearrangement uses TRBV29-1 and TRBJ1-1; possible D gene TRBD1, 6 bases. The germline V and J ends were trimmed by 6 bases and 4 bases, with 15 bases remaining between them. The CDR3 loop spans 13 amino acids. Per germline, CDR1 SQVTM and CDR2 ANQGSEA. The CDR3 DNA reads TGCAGCGTCACCAGAGGGGGGCTCACTGAAGCTTTCTTT. It translates to CSVTRGGLTEAFF.

This clone was recorded a few times. This rearrangement joins TRBV29-1 to TRBJ2-5, with 10 bases aligning to TRBD2. The germline V gene has CDR1 SQVTM and CDR2 ANQGSEA. CDR3 length: 15 residues. Unmatched junction bases numbered 9, after V lost 4 bases and J lost 4 bases. In DNA, the CDR3 is TGCAGCGTTGGTCCGAGCGGGGGGGCCGGAGAGACCCAGTACTTC. It encodes CSVGPSGGAGETQYF.

This clone occurred a few times. The chain uses TRBV4-3 and TRBJ2-3, with D possibly TRBD2 on 5 matching bases. The CDR3 spans 14 residues. The germline CDR1 and CDR2 sequences are LGHNA and YSLEER. Deletions cut 1 base from V and 2 bases from J, with 7 bases between. The CDR3 DNA follows: TGCGCCAGCAGCCAAGGAGGGTTCACAGATACGCAGTATTTT. Translation: CASSQGGFTDTQYF.

This clone was counted between two and nine times. This sequence joins TRBV20-1 and TRBJ1-6; the D is unclear. Deletions cut 3 bases from V and 4 bases from J, with 1 base between. The length of the CDR3 is 11 residues. Germline CDR1 is DFQATT and CDR2 is SNEGSKA (reference sequence). CDR3 sequence: CSASYNSPLHF. The CDR3 region has the DNA TGCAGTGCTAGTTATAATTCACCCCTCCACTTT.

The chain carries TRBV5-1 and TRBJ1-5, with D possibly TRBD1 on 6 matching bases. Germline values: CDR1 SGHRS, CDR2 YFSETQ. Trimming removed 4 bases at V and 9 bases at J, with 23 bases between. The CDR3 length is 16 residues. DNA of the CDR3: TGCGCCAGCAGCCCGACAATGGACAGCCAAGGGAGGCCCCAGCATTTT. This translates into CASSPTMDSQGRPQHF. The variable domain in full, completed from reference TRBV5-1 and TRBJ1-5, reads KAGVTQTPRYLIKTRGQQVTLSCSPISGHRSVSWYQQTPGQGLQFLFEYFSETQRNKGNFPGRFSGRQFSNSRSEMNVSTLELGDSALYLCASSPTMDSQGRPQHFGDGTRLSIL.

This sequence joins TRBV5-5 and TRBJ1-6, with a weak D call TRBD1 (5 bases). With 4 bases removed from V and 5 bases from J, the gap between germline ends came to 10 bases. The CDR3 covers 14 residues. CDR1 is SGHKS, CDR2 YYEKEE, per germline (reference sequence). CDR3 residues: CASSRQSDNSPLHF. The DNA of the CDR3 is TGTGCCAGCAGCAGACAGTCGGATAATTCACCCCTCCACTTT.

This clone was seen a handful of times. V is TRBV6-1 and J is TRBJ1-2; D unclear. This CDR3 comprises 13 residues. Germline assignment: CDR1 MNHNS and CDR2 SASEGT. V lost 5 bases and J 7 bases, leaving 14 bases between the germline ends. Here the CDR3 reads CASSYLAEGGYTF. In DNA form, the CDR3 reads TGTGCCAGCAGTTATCTGGCAGAGGGTGGCTACACCTTC.